A single sample is the source of the 5 T cell receptor beta chains below, sequenced in a study of blood T cell repertoires in COVID-19. The protocol was immunoSEQ multiplex PCR, while the TCRdb copy is restricted to in-frame clones and leaves out a portion. The sample has about 110,000 clones, 84% seen once. Sequenced sample: peripheral blood. The receptors stem from a woman over 75 with active or convalescent COVID-19.

The table lists this clone with a few counts. The V gene is TRBV9, the J gene TRBJ1-3; D ambiguous. V was trimmed by 2 bases and J by 0 bases, leaving 9 bases between them. Germline assignment: CDR1 SGDLS and CDR2 YYNGEE. The CDR3 length is 15 residues. In DNA form, the CDR3 reads TGTGCCAGCAGCGTTTACAGTTCCTCTGGAAACACCATATATTTT. As protein: CASSVYSSSGNTIYF. Filled out from reference TRBV9 and TRBJ1-3, the complete variable domain reads DSGVTQTPKHLITATGQRVTLRCSPRSGDLSVYWYQQSLDQGLQFLIQYYNGEERAKGNILERFSAQQFPDLHSELNLSSLELGDSALYFCASSVYSSSGNTIYFGEGSWLTVV.

The rearrangement joins TRBV5-1 to TRBJ2-1; tentative D call: TRBD2 (6 bases). Per germline, CDR1 SGHRS and CDR2 YFSETQ. V dropped 3 bases and J dropped 5 bases, with 9 bases sitting between them. There are 13 residues in the CDR3. Here the CDR3 DNA reads TGCGCCAGCAGCTCGCGGGGAGACAATGAGCAGTTCTTC. Protein: CASSSRGDNEQFF. Using reference TRBV5-1 and TRBJ2-1 for the parts outside the CDR3, the full variable domain is KAGVTQTPRYLIKTRGQQVTLSCSPISGHRSVSWYQQTPGQGLQFLFEYFSETQRNKGNFPGRFSGRQFSNSRSEMNVSTLELGDSALYLCASSSRGDNEQFFGPGTRLTVL.

This rearrangement joins TRBV6-6 to TRBJ2-1, with TRBD2 matching over 11 bases. Trimming removed 3 bases from V and 9 bases from J; junction bases left unmatched: 7. This CDR3 is 15 amino acids long. Germline values: CDR1 MNHNY, CDR2 SVGAGI (reference sequence). The CDR3 nucleotides read TGTGCCAGCAGTTATATACTAGCGGGAGAGGGTGAGCAGTTCTTC. Protein sequence: CASSYILAGEGEQFF.

This CDR3 is CATSSYDRVDQPQHF. The CDR3 DNA is TGTGCCACCAGCAGCTACGACAGGGTTGATCAGCCCCAGCATTTT. The chain uses TRBV15 and TRBJ1-5, with 7 bases identical to TRBD1. Germline CDR1 reads LNHNV; CDR2 reads YYDKDF (reference sequence). The CDR3 loop spans 15 amino acids. Trimming removed 3 bases from V and 5 bases from J; junction bases left unmatched: 7.

This clone occurred once. The rearrangement links TRBV28 to TRBJ2-1; D possibly corresponds to TRBD2 (7 bases). Germline CDR1 reads MDHEN; CDR2 reads SYDVKM. V lost 6 bases and J 8 bases, leaving 20 bases between the germline ends. This CDR3 has 15 amino acids. CDR3 DNA: TGTGCCAGCAGAGGGGGGGAGTTTGCCCCCCATGAGCAGTTCTTC. It specifies CASRGGEFAPHEQFF.